This T cell receptor beta chain was recorded in a study of blood T cell repertoires in COVID-19. Study background: The analysed material was cDNA or gDNA that came from T cells, B-cell-depleted T cells, or PBMCs.

There are 13 residues in the CDR3. The ends were cut back, 4 bases at V and 7 bases at J, with 16 bases in the middle. Germline V gene sequence: CDR1 SQVTM, CDR2 ANQGSEA. Per the authors' pipeline: Amplification from reference gene primers served as the basis for estimated nucleated cell counts. Libraries were prepared by immunoSEQ multiplex PCR; TCRdb keeps only in-frame clonotypes and omits some of them. D and trimming were read from the DNA, whereas the V and J calls and clone size are those reported in that table. Of about 130,000 clones in the sample, around 83% were seen once. This chain joins TRBV29-1 and TRBJ1-1; no clear D gene. The sequencing input was peripheral blood. This sequence originates from a woman aged 80 or over with acute or convalescent COVID-19. This CDR3 is CSVGLRLGGEAFF. In nucleotides, the CDR3 is TGCAGCGTTGGGTTGCGTTTGGGAGGTGAAGCTTTCTTT. Based on the CDR3 plus reference TRBV29-1 and TRBJ1-1, the full variable domain is SAVISQKPSRDICQRGTSLTIQCQVDSQVTMMFWYRQQPGQSLTLIATANQGSEATYESGFVIDKFPISRPNLTFSTLTVSNMSPEDSSIYLCSVGLRLGGEAFFGQGTRLTVV.